A selection of T cell receptor beta chains follows, all from one sample in a study of T cell repertoires in cytomegalovirus infection. TCRdb re-derived calls from the reads in MiXCR, one entry per CDR3 protein. The sample shows about 920,000 distinct CDR3 sequences, around 30% of them seen only once. Their recognized antigens are unknown. The sequencing used cultured CD8+ T cells from PBMCs, collected from culture after CMV antigen stimulation. Receptors were obtained from a human donor in good health (CMV status not recorded). Some clones in this sample may be carry-over from other donors' samples. Both conserved end residues are part of each CDR3. A D gene is named only where the DNA matches it firmly. Expanded clones are given a class, and other clones once, few, many or no size at all.

d_call,v_call,j_call,clone_size,cdr3_nt,cdr3_aa
TRBD2,TRBV7-6,TRBJ2-7,-,TGTGCCAGCAGCGAGGGACTAGCGATCCACGAGCAGTACTTC,CASSEGLAIHEQYF
-,TRBV2,TRBJ1-2,-,TGTGCCAGCAGTGGAGGACGGAGCTACACCTTC,CASSGGRSYTF
-,TRBV7-9,TRBJ1-1,many,TGTGCCAGCAGCTTCCCCGGGACGGAGAACACTGAAGCTTTCTTT,CASSFPGTENTEAFF
-,TRBV27,TRBJ2-1,few,TGTGCCAGCAGTCGCAAAGGGCCGTCCAAGCTTCTAAACAATGAGCAGTTCTTC,CASSRKGPSKLLNNEQFF
-,TRBV24-1,TRBJ2-1,-,TGTGCCACCAGTGATCTCCCGGGGCGTGAGCAGTTCTTC,CATSDLPGREQFF
-,TRBV20-1,TRBJ1-5,-,TGCAGTGCTAGAGATTGGACAGATAGCAATCAGCCCCAGCATTTT,CSARDWTDSNQPQHF
-,TRBV7-8,TRBJ2-1,few,TGTGCCAGCAGCTCCGGGTTGGGGTCCTACAATGAGCAGTTCTTC,CASSSGLGSYNEQFF
TRBD1,TRBV7-2,TRBJ1-2,many,TGTGCCAGCAGCTTAGCACAGGGGGGAGGATATGGCTACACCTTC,CASSLAQGGGYGYTF
-,TRBV19,TRBJ1-5,few,TGTGCCAGTAGTATAAATGCTGATAGCAATCAGCCCCAGCATTTT,CASSINADSNQPQHF
-,TRBV2,TRBJ2-1,few,TGTGCCCCGGAAGGCAGGGTCAATGAGCAGTTCTTC,CAPEGRVNEQFF
-,TRBV7-2,TRBJ2-3,few,TGTGCCAGCAGCCCAGGGGGGGGGGCCGGGGATACGCAGTATTTT,CASSPGGGAGDTQYF
TRBD1,TRBV19,TRBJ1-1,-,TGTGCCAGTAGTGTACACAGGGGAATAAACACTGAAGCTTTCTTT,CASSVHRGINTEAFF